Listed here are 2 T cell receptor gamma chains from one sample, sequenced in a study of Vδ1+ human thymocytes. No cognate antigen is known for these TCRs. Extracted RNA was reverse transcribed into cDNA. The CDR3 regions were amplified by multiplex PCR from V-gene primers to a constant-region primer. TCRdb re-processed the multiplex PCR reads via CATT. The sample gives about 36,000 gamma-chain clones, 20% to 25% of which show up once; about 1.8% is in the top ten. Findings and limits, study-wide: Thymic TRG and TRD repertoires appeared highly polyclonal.

Input material: Vdelta1+ gamma-delta thymocytes from the thymus. Indicated subset: FACS-sorted CD3+ TCRalphabeta- TCRVdelta1+ TCRVdelta2- thymocytes. The receptors originated from a girl in the first two years of life who had congenital heart surgery.

This clone was found a few times. The V call is TRGV8, the J call TRGJ1 or TRGJ2. The CDR3 is 12 residues long. Looked up from germline, CDR1 is VENAVY and CDR2 is YDSYNSRV. Trimming at V came to 5 bases and at J to 9 bases, leaving 10 bases not matched to a gene. The CDR3: CATWGTSSKKLF. The CDR3, as DNA: TGTGCCACCTGGGGTACCTCTAGTAAGAAACTCTTT.

Worth noting for this clone: TCRdb records a much larger clone's protein for this DNA, with a difference at residue 4 that likely arises from a read error; the protein given is the translation of the DNA. The chain links TRGV5 to TRGJ1 or TRGJ2. The V gene's germline CDR1 is VINAFY and CDR2 YDVSNSKD. The CDR3 consists of 11 residues. CDR3 in DNA: TGTGCCACCCGGGACGCTTATAAGAAACTCTTT. Residues: CATRDAYKKLF.